The clone carrying this T cell receptor (beta chain) was recorded a few times. Its antigen is undetermined. The data were taken from a study of T cell repertoires in cytomegalovirus infection. Across the whole study: Both CMV infection and a matching HLA type were indicated by public TCR beta signatures.

Germline loops: CDR1 LNHDA, CDR2 SQIVND (reference sequence). V lost 3 bases, J lost 5 bases, and 7 bases lay in between. The CDR3 loop spans 12 amino acids. The study, taken as a whole, reports: CMV-specific TCR beta clonotypes restricted by HLA-C were the ones dominating the ex vivo response.

TCRdb analysed the reads with MiXCR anew, one entry per CDR3 protein. The repertoire includes 200,000 to 250,000 distinct CDR3 sequences, 20% to 25% of them detected once, and roughly 20% sits in the top ten. Sequences were obtained from CD8+ T cells from PBMCs. This sequence originates from a human donor in good health (CMV status not recorded). Some clones in this sample may be carry-over from other donors' samples. The J gene is TRBJ1-1, the V gene TRBV19; D ambiguous. CDR3 protein: CASSIAGTEAFF. CDR3 nucleotide sequence: TGTGCCAGTAGTATCGCGGGAACTGAAGCTTTCTTT.